This is a list of T cell receptor beta chains from one sample in a study of T cells in Graves' hyperthyroidism and ophthalmopathy. MiXCR, run by TCRdb on the multiplex PCR reads, gives a single entry per CDR3 protein. The sample holds 190,000 or so distinct CDR3 sequences, about 16% seen once. The sample consisted of blood. Receptor source: a man in his forties with Graves' hyperthyroidism. CDR3s include the opening cysteine and the closing phenylalanine or tryptophan. Fields, in order: V gene, J gene, CDR3 protein.

>TRBV7-9|TRBJ2-7
CASSTLGVSYEQYF
>TRBV6-5|TRBJ2-7
CASSYSGTGPYEQYF
>TRBV3-1|TRBJ2-7
CASSQADGTGREQYF
>TRBV6-1|TRBJ2-7
CASSSGPRSYEQYF
>TRBV5-1|TRBJ2-1
CASSLKTSGGAVNEQFF
>TRBV20-1|TRBJ2-5
CSAPQVNRETQYF
>TRBV5-1|TRBJ1-2
CASSLGGTGEESYTF
>TRBV9|TRBJ1-3
CASSMDRGQGNTIYF
>TRBV6-2/TRBV6-3|TRBJ2-7
CASSYSNSYEQYF
>TRBV24-1|TRBJ1-5
CATSVGAREPQHF
>TRBV20-1|TRBJ2-7
CSADGDTPRSYEQYF
>TRBV7-8|TRBJ1-5
CASSIRDRNQPQHF
>TRBV12-3/TRBV12-4|TRBJ2-5
CASTTSAGGLGETQYF
>TRBV7-2|TRBJ2-5
CASSRREGQETQYF
>TRBV20-1|TRBJ1-5
CSARHDPDSKSNQPQHF
>TRBV11-1|TRBJ2-3
CASTPVGTTDTQYF
>TRBV4-2|TRBJ2-5
CASSQLDRVETQYF
>TRBV5-4|TRBJ2-6
CASSPRGGRSGANVLTF
>TRBV20-1|TRBJ2-5
CSARDRGQETQYF
>TRBV18|TRBJ1-1
CASSLNGRLNTEAFF
>TRBV27|TRBJ2-1
CASSLSEGSYNEQFF
>TRBV29-1|TRBJ1-2
CSVDPDSVNYGYTF
>TRBV5-4|TRBJ2-7
CASSLMGGRSYEQYF
>TRBV7-2|TRBJ1-6
CASSLGGTLYPLHF
>TRBV4-3|TRBJ2-1
CASSYKLQSSYNEQFF
>TRBV28|TRBJ2-5
CASSDYRGPAGRVMVGTQYF
>TRBV7-2|TRBJ2-1
CASSPGPGYNEQFF
>TRBV30|TRBJ2-1
CAWSVQAGDNEQFF
>TRBV10-3|TRBJ1-4
CASNRAANEKLFF
>TRBV6-1|TRBJ1-6
CASRPRAAYNSPLHF
>TRBV3-1|TRBJ1-4
CASSPRTGDDEKLFF
>TRBV10-3|TRBJ1-4
CAISENGQGTTNEKLFF
>TRBV29-1|TRBJ2-2
CSGISGSNTGELFF
>TRBV7-2|TRBJ2-7
CASSSTTAGGPYEQYF
>TRBV20-1|TRBJ2-1
CSAGGWGNNEQFF
>TRBV6-5|TRBJ1-5
CASSYSSSPYQPQHF
>TRBV27|TRBJ2-7
CASSLLAGFNEQYF
>TRBV7-3|TRBJ2-1
CASSIGAVAGGANEQFF
>TRBV20-1|TRBJ2-6
CSARVGGRSGANVLTF
>TRBV7-2|TRBJ1-2
CASRWDRVGYGYTF
>TRBV12-3/TRBV12-4|TRBJ1-2
CASSIQGASAGYTF
>TRBV29-1|TRBJ2-7
CSVEDRYAYEQYF
>TRBV29-1|TRBJ2-7
CSVTPGTGVIEQYF
>TRBV28|TRBJ2-5
CASSFRETQYF
>TRBV6-2/TRBV6-3|TRBJ1-2
CASSRDYYGYTF
>TRBV18|TRBJ1-2
CASSPRQAPRDGYTF